This T cell receptor beta chain is from a study of T cell responses to AZD1222 COVID-19 vaccine. Turning to this clone: Its antigen is undetermined.

The repertoire was sequenced with immunoSEQ multiplex PCR; TCRdb's copy has only in-frame clones and lacks some. Among 120,000 or so clones listed, around 87% were seen once. General observations from the study: Clonal diversity was possibly underestimated, and white British individuals and females predominated among donors. Repertoires were collected only later (after the peak T cell response had occurred). Increases in Spike-specific TCR breadth and depth were seen after two AZD1222 doses.

The sequenced sample was peripheral blood, obtained on day 0 of AZD1222 vaccination. This sequence originates from an adult in good health.

The CDR3 here is CASTYGEGNTEAFF. In nucleotides, the CDR3 is TGTGCCAGCACCTACGGGGAGGGGAACACTGAAGCTTTCTTT. This chain uses TRBV2 with TRBJ1-1; no definite D call. Germline assignment: CDR1 SNHLY and CDR2 FYNNEI. Trimming left V 7 bases short and J 1 base short, with 13 bases between. The CDR3 runs 14 residues.